The sequence of this TCR beta chain was determined in a study of cytomegalovirus exposure and HLA in healthy donors. The PCR made use of 60 Vbeta and 13 Jbeta primers. The assay was immunoSEQ multiplex PCR, and TCRdb's table has in-frame clones only and misses some. The sample yields about 90,000 clones, 60% to 85% seen once. Per germline, CDR1 SGHNT and CDR2 YENEEA. This CDR3 region has 15 residues. The sequencing input was PBMCs. The sequence was collected from a woman between 35 and 50 years old in good health and CMV-seropositive. V and J are TRBV11-3 and TRBJ2-5, with D possibly being TRBD1 (6 bases). The end of the DNA aligns better with TRBJ2-7, so the J call may be wrong. In nucleotides, the CDR3 is TGTGCCAGCAGCCGCCGGGACATGGAACCCTACGAGCAGTACTTC. It yields the protein CASSRRDMEPYEQYF.